Listed below are T cell receptor beta chains from one sample, sequenced in a study of blood T cell repertoires in COVID-19. Assay used: immunoSEQ multiplex PCR; TCRdb lists only in-frame clones, some missing. Among over 300,000 clones listed, around 89% were seen once. Sequenced material: peripheral blood. The source of these receptors is a man in his forties with acute or convalescent COVID-19. Both conserved end residues are part of each CDR3. The D gene is left open where the match is weak. Some rows have no size entry. The others give once, few or many, or a class for an expanded clone.

d_gene,j_gene,abundance,v_gene,CDR3nt,CDR3aa
TRBD1,TRBJ1-3,NA,TRBV6-1,TGTGCCAGCAGAGAAGAACAGGGGGCTCCAGGAAACACCATATATTTT,CASREEQGAPGNTIYF
NA,TRBJ1-4,NA,TRBV9,TGTGCCAGCAGCCTTACGGGTGAAAAACTGTTTTTT,CASSLTGEKLFF
TRBD2,TRBJ2-5,once,TRBV27,TGTGCCAGCAGTTATCGGCGGGAGACCCAAGAGACCCAGTACTTC,CASSYRRETQETQYF
NA,TRBJ2-3,NA,TRBV29-1,TGCAGCGTTGAAGCGGACAAATGGACGCAGTATTTT,CSVEADKWTQYF
TRBD1,TRBJ1-5,NA,TRBV5-1,TGCGCCAGCAGCGGAGGGACAGGGGACAATCAGCCCCAGCATTTT,CASSGGTGDNQPQHF
NA,TRBJ1-1,NA,TRBV4-1,TGCGCCAGCAGCCAAGGGGGGGGAGTTGGTGATGAAGCTTTCTTT,CASSQGGGVGDEAFF
TRBD1,TRBJ2-7,NA,TRBV9,TGTGCCAGCAGCGTAGGGACAGGCCCCTACGAGCAGTACTTC,CASSVGTGPYEQYF
NA,TRBJ2-7,NA,TRBV1,TGCACCAGCAGCCAACGGGCGGGAGGAATGCACTACGAGCAGTACTTC,CTSSQRAGGMHYEQYF
TRBD2,TRBJ2-7,NA,TRBV2,TGTGCCAGCACTCTGGGACTAGCGGGAAACTACGAGCAGTACTTC,CASTLGLAGNYEQYF
NA,TRBJ2-5,once,TRBV2,TGTGCCAGCACCCTTACGCGGGAGACCCAGTACTTC,CASTLTRETQYF
TRBD1,TRBJ2-7,NA,TRBV28,TGTGCCAGCAGTTCTAGGACAGGGAAGTACTTC,CASSSRTGKYF
TRBD1,TRBJ1-2,NA,TRBV9,TGTGCCAGCAGCCCTCAATCTCTCTCAGGGGGCTATGGCTACACCTTC,CASSPQSLSGGYGYTF
TRBD1,TRBJ1-2,NA,TRBV6-5,TGTGCCAGCAGTACGAGACAGGGTTACTATGGCTACACCTTC,CASSTRQGYYGYTF
NA,TRBJ2-5,NA,TRBV30,TGTGCCTGGAGTCAGCTAGGGGTGAAGACCCAGTACTTC,CAWSQLGVKTQYF
TRBD2,TRBJ2-3,NA,TRBV4-3,TGCGCCAGCAGCCCCGGACTAGCGGGGGTACTTGATACGCAGTATTTT,CASSPGLAGVLDTQYF
TRBD2,TRBJ2-2,NA,TRBV29-1,TGCAGCGCGGGACTAGCGGGAGGAGCCGGGGAGCTGTTTTTT,CSAGLAGGAGELFF
NA,TRBJ1-1,once,TRBV7-2,TGTGCCAGCAGCTTATATCGGGGGGACACTGAAGCTTTCTTT,CASSLYRGDTEAFF
TRBD1,TRBJ1-1,NA,TRBV19,TGTGCCAGTAGTATCGTTCGGGACAGGGGGGTGAACACTGAAGCTTTCTTT,CASSIVRDRGVNTEAFF
NA,TRBJ1-2,NA,TRBV2,TGCCCTCGAGCTCGATCGGGCTACACCTTC,CPRARSGYTF
NA,TRBJ1-2,NA,TRBV6-6,TGTGCCAGCAGTTCCACAGGGAACTATGGCTACACCTTC,CASSSTGNYGYTF
NA,TRBJ2-7,NA,TRBV2,TGTGCCAGCAGTGAATCCTGGGGGGACTACGAGCAGTACTTC,CASSESWGDYEQYF
TRBD2,TRBJ2-3,NA,TRBV7-8,TGTGCCAGCAGCCGAGCGGGGCAGCGCACAGATACGCAGTATTTT,CASSRAGQRTDTQYF
TRBD1,TRBJ1-2,NA,TRBV5-4,TGTGCCAGCAGCCACCCGGACAGGGGATCCTATGGCTACACCTTC,CASSHPDRGSYGYTF
TRBD1,TRBJ1-2,NA,TRBV4-3,TGCGCCAGCAGCCCAGAGGAGGGGGCAAATGGCTACACCTTC,CASSPEEGANGYTF
NA,TRBJ2-2,few,TRBV12-3/TRBV12-4,TGTGCCAGCAGTCCCTCTTTAACCGGGGAGCTGTTTTTT,CASSPSLTGELFF
NA,TRBJ2-3,NA,TRBV28,TGTGCCAGCAGTTCCCCTCGGAAGTCTAGTAGCCCTAGCACAGATACGCAGTATTTT,CASSSPRKSSSPSTDTQYF
TRBD1,TRBJ2-2,NA,TRBV18,TGTGCCAGCTCACCACAGGGGGCGCCCACCGGGGAGCTGTTTTTT,CASSPQGAPTGELFF
TRBD1,TRBJ1-2,NA,TRBV6-2/TRBV6-3,TGTGCCAGCAGTGCCCCCAGGGGGCAAGGCTACACCTTC,CASSAPRGQGYTF
NA,TRBJ1-6,NA,TRBV7-9,TGTGCCAGCAGCTTAGACCTATCACCCCTCCACTTT,CASSLDLSPLHF
NA,TRBJ1-5,NA,TRBV6-6,TGTGCCAGCAGTTATTCGGGTCAGCCCCAGCATTTT,CASSYSGQPQHF
TRBD1,TRBJ2-7,NA,TRBV6-5,TGTGCCAGCAGTTTCCGACAGGGAGTGGGGGAGCAGTACTTC,CASSFRQGVGEQYF
TRBD1,TRBJ2-7,NA,TRBV27,TGTGCCAGCAAGAGACAGGGGGCTTTCAACGAGCAGTACTTC,CASKRQGAFNEQYF
NA,TRBJ2-1,NA,TRBV11-3,TGTGCCAGCAGCTTAGCACCCCGGGGAGGTGAGCAGTTCTTC,CASSLAPRGGEQFF
NA,TRBJ1-2,NA,TRBV5-1,TGCGCCAGCAGCTCTGCCTCGTACACCAACTATGGCTACACCTTC,CASSSASYTNYGYTF
NA,TRBJ2-1,NA,TRBV14,TGTGCCAGCAGCCGGACTATCCACAATGAGCAGTTCTTC,CASSRTIHNEQFF
NA,TRBJ2-2,once,TRBV3-1/TRBV3-2,TGTGCCAGCAGCCGAGGAGACAGTGGCCCCGGGGAGCTGTTTTTT,CASSRGDSGPGELFF
NA,TRBJ2-2,NA,TRBV10-1,TGCGCCAGCAGTGATGTAGCGGAGACGAACACCGGGGAGCTGTTTTTT,CASSDVAETNTGELFF
NA,TRBJ2-1,NA,TRBV9,TGTGCCAGCAGTTTTAGCGGCGGGTTTGTTAATGAGCAGTTCTTC,CASSFSGGFVNEQFF
NA,TRBJ1-2,NA,TRBV5-6,TGTGCCAGCAGCTTGGTAGCGGACTATGGCTACACCTTC,CASSLVADYGYTF
TRBD2,TRBJ2-7,NA,TRBV6-1,TGTGCCAGCAGTGAAGGGACTAGCGGCCTCTCCTACGAGCAGTACTTC,CASSEGTSGLSYEQYF
NA,TRBJ2-1,NA,TRBV7-9,TGTGCCAGCAGCTTATTTGCCCAACTCGATGAGCAGTTCTTC,CASSLFAQLDEQFF
TRBD1,TRBJ1-2,NA,TRBV28,TGTGCCAGCAGTTTAGCCGCCGGGACAGGGAATGATGGCTACACCTTC,CASSLAAGTGNDGYTF
NA,TRBJ1-5,NA,TRBV28,TGTGCCAGCACGAAACCGGGGGATCAGCCCCAGCATTTT,CASTKPGDQPQHF
TRBD1,TRBJ2-2,NA,TRBV6-6,TGTGCCAGCAGTATTACCGGGACAGTAAACACCGGGGAGCTGTTTTTT,CASSITGTVNTGELFF
NA,TRBJ1-4,NA,TRBV11-2,TGTGCCAGCAGCCCCTTATACGGAGGCGGAGATGAAAAACTGTTTTTT,CASSPLYGGGDEKLFF
TRBD2,TRBJ2-1,NA,TRBV5-4,TGTGCCAGCACAGCGGGGGGTCAGTACAATGAGCAGTTCTTC,CASTAGGQYNEQFF
NA,TRBJ2-1,NA,TRBV9,TGTGCCAGCAGCGTAGCCGTAAATCGGGACTACAATGAGCAGTTCTTC,CASSVAVNRDYNEQFF
NA,TRBJ1-2,NA,TRBV12-3/TRBV12-4,TGTGCCAGCAGTTTCAGTAGCGCGGATGGCTACACCTTC,CASSFSSADGYTF
TRBD1,TRBJ2-1,NA,TRBV10-3,TGTGCCATCAGTGCCCCTTCATCCGGGACAGGGGAGGGCCATGAGCAGTTCTTC,CAISAPSSGTGEGHEQFF
NA,TRBJ1-2,NA,TRBV20-1,TGCAGTGCTAGTGGGCAGGGGATAGGCTATGGCTACACCTTC,CSASGQGIGYGYTF
TRBD2,TRBJ2-7,NA,TRBV27,TGTGCCAGCAGTTTATCCGACGGGAGGGCCATCTCTACCTACGAGCAGTACTTC,CASSLSDGRAISTYEQYF
NA,TRBJ2-3,NA,TRBV12-3/TRBV12-4,TGTGCCAGCAGTTTACCAACAGATACGCAGTATTTT,CASSLPTDTQYF
NA,TRBJ2-7,NA,TRBV5-1,TGCGCCAGCTTCTCCCGGGGGAAGTCCTACGAGCAGTACTTC,CASFSRGKSYEQYF
NA,TRBJ2-2,NA,TRBV5-1,TGCGCCAGCAGCCTCACAGGTCCCACCGGGGAGCTGTTTTTT,CASSLTGPTGELFF
TRBD1,TRBJ1-5,NA,TRBV28,TGTGCCAGCAGTGAACCGGACAGGGGGCTGGCTCAGCCCCAGCATTTT,CASSEPDRGLAQPQHF
TRBD1,TRBJ1-6,once,TRBV6-4,TGTGCCAGCAGTGACGGGGACAGGGTGACTTCACCCCTCCACTTT,CASSDGDRVTSPLHF
TRBD2,TRBJ2-1,NA,TRBV7-9,TGTGCCAGCAGCCCCCGGACTAGCGGAAACTACAATGAGCAGTTCTTC,CASSPRTSGNYNEQFF
NA,TRBJ1-4,NA,TRBV27,TGTGCCAGCAGTCCCTTTACAGGGCTATTTGAAAAACTGTTTTTT,CASSPFTGLFEKLFF
NA,TRBJ1-5,NA,TRBV28,TGTGCCAGCAGTTTAGCGAGGGATCAGCCCCAGCATTTT,CASSLARDQPQHF